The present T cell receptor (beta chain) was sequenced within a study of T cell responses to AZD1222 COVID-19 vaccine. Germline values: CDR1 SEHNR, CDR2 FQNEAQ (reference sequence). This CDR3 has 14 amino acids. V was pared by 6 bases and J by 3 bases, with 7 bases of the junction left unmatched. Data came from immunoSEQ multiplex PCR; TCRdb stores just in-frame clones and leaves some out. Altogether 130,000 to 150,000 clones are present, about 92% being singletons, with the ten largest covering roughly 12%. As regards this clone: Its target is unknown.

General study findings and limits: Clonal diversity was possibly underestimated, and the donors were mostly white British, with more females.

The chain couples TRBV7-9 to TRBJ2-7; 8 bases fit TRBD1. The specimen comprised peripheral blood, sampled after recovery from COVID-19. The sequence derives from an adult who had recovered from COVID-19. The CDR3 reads CASRPRTGSYEQYF. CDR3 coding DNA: TGTGCCAGCAGACCTAGGACAGGGAGCTACGAGCAGTACTTC.